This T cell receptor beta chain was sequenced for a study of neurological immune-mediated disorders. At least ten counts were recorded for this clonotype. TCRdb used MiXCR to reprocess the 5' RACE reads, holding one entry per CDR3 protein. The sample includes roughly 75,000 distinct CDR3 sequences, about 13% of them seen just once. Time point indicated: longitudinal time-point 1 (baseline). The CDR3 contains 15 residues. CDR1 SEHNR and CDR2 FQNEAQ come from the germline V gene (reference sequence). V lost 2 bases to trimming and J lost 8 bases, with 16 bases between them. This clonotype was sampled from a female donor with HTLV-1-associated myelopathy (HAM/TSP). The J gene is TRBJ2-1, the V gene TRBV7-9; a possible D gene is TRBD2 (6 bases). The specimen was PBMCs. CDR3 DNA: TGTGCCAGCAGCTTATATATCGTGCCGGGGGATGAGCAGTTCTTC. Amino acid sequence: CASSLYIVPGDEQFF.